Listed below are T cell receptor beta chains from one sample, sequenced in a study of T cell responses to AZD1222 COVID-19 vaccine. TCRdb's table, derived via immunoSEQ multiplex PCR, lists solely in-frame clones and lacks some. The sample consists of approximately 150,000 clones, nearly 90% of them appearing once. Sequencing was performed on peripheral blood, taken 28 days after the second dose of the MenACWY control vaccine. These receptors came from an adult who received the MenACWY meningococcal vaccine as a control. The CDR3 runs from the conserved cysteine through the conserved F or W. The order of the fields is clone size, V gene, D gene, J gene, CDR3 protein, CDR3 DNA. The D gene is left open where the match is weak. The size of a clone is reported for some rows only, either as once, few or many, or as a class for expanded clones.

>few|TRBV19|-|TRBJ2-3
CASSHGTSRTDTQYF
TGTGCCAGTAGTCACGGGACATCACGCACAGATACGCAGTATTTT
>-|TRBV7-2|TRBD1|TRBJ2-7
CASSLASGQGSYEQYF
TGTGCCAGCAGCTTAGCCTCGGGACAGGGATCCTACGAGCAGTACTTC
>-|TRBV19|-|TRBJ1-1
CASTPLGVMNTEAFF
TGTGCCAGTACCCCCCTGGGTGTTATGAACACTGAAGCTTTCTTT
>-|TRBV5-1|TRBD2|TRBJ2-3
CASTPGRVTDTQYF
TGCGCCAGCACCCCCGGGAGGGTCACAGATACGCAGTATTTT
>-|TRBV5-6|-|TRBJ2-2
CASSLEGPGELFF
TGTGCCAGCAGCTTGGAGGGTCCCGGGGAGCTGTTTTTT
>-|TRBV11-2|TRBD1|TRBJ2-7
CASSFRGQGSAEQYF
TGTGCCAGCAGCTTCCGAGGACAGGGTTCGGCCGAGCAGTACTTC
>-|TRBV19|-|TRBJ1-4
CASSMGMRREKLFF
TGTGCCAGTAGTATGGGGATGAGAAGGGAAAAACTGTTTTTT
>-|TRBV5-1|-|TRBJ1-5
CASSLDVLSNQPQHF
TGCGCCAGCAGCTTGGACGTGCTTAGCAATCAGCCCCAGCATTTT
>-|TRBV2|-|TRBJ2-2
CASINILNTGELFF
TGTGCCAGCATTAACATCTTGAACACCGGGGAGCTGTTTTTT
>once|TRBV19|TRBD1|TRBJ1-3
CASRRRTGDSGNTIYF
TGTGCCAGTAGGCGAAGGACAGGTGACTCTGGAAACACCATATATTTT
>-|TRBV9|-|TRBJ2-1
CASSVTGTYYNEQFF
TGTGCCAGCAGCGTAACAGGGACGTACTACAATGAGCAGTTCTTC
>-|TRBV28|-|TRBJ1-2
CASSFSYTGGYFGYTF
TGTGCCAGCAGTTTCAGTTACACAGGAGGCTACTTTGGCTACACCTTC
>-|TRBV19|-|TRBJ1-5
CASSALRDINQPQHF
TGTGCCAGTAGCGCGCTCCGGGACATCAATCAGCCCCAGCATTTT
>-|TRBV30|TRBD1|TRBJ1-2
CAWETGQGRSNGYTF
TGTGCCTGGGAGACGGGACAGGGAAGGAGCAATGGCTACACCTTC
>-|TRBV28|-|TRBJ1-1
CASRSNEGLNTEAFF
TGTGCCAGCCGAAGTAATGAGGGCCTGAACACTGAAGCTTTCTTT
>once|TRBV19|-|TRBJ1-1
CASMPGWLNTEAFF
TGTGCCAGTATGCCAGGGTGGCTGAACACTGAAGCTTTCTTT
>-|TRBV24-1|TRBD2|TRBJ2-1
CATSGGLAPFEQFF
TGTGCCACCAGTGGAGGACTAGCGCCGTTTGAGCAGTTCTTC
>-|TRBV2|-|TRBJ1-1
CASSAGGRPNTEAFF
TGTGCCAGCAGTGCAGGTGGACGGCCGAACACTGAAGCTTTCTTT
>few|TRBV2|-|TRBJ1-2
CASSRQFNYGYTF
TGTGCCAGCAGCCGACAGTTTAACTATGGCTACACCTTC
>few|TRBV10-3|TRBD1|TRBJ1-3
CAISGTGFGSSGNTIYF
TGTGCCATCAGCGGGACAGGGTTCGGGTCCTCTGGAAACACCATATATTTT
>-|TRBV7-8|-|TRBJ2-3
CASKLGGADTQYF
TGTGCCAGCAAACTCGGAGGGGCAGATACGCAGTATTTT
>-|TRBV11-3|TRBD2|TRBJ2-3
CASSLAGGSDTQYF
TGTGCCAGCAGCTTAGCGGGAGGGTCAGATACGCAGTATTTT
>once|TRBV3-1/TRBV3-2|TRBD1|TRBJ2-2
CASSQSRGTGNTGELFF
TGTGCCAGCAGCCAAAGTCGAGGGACAGGGAACACCGGGGAGCTGTTTTTT
>-|TRBV20-1|-|TRBJ2-7
CSASPGGGGHYEQYF
TGCAGTGCTAGTCCCGGAGGGGGGGGCCACTACGAGCAGTACTTC
>-|TRBV19|TRBD1|TRBJ2-7
CASFTTGGVYEQYF
TGTGCCAGCTTCACGACAGGGGGCGTCTACGAGCAGTACTTC
>-|TRBV15|-|TRBJ1-2
CATSGSAGEPNYGYTF
TGTGCCACCAGCGGATCTGCGGGGGAGCCTAACTATGGCTACACCTTC
>-|TRBV4-3|-|TRBJ1-2
CASSQMRGYGYTF
TGCGCCAGCAGCCAAATGAGGGGGTATGGCTACACCTTC
>-|TRBV2|-|TRBJ1-5
CASNIQGNGNQPQHF
TGTGCCAGCAATATACAGGGTAATGGCAATCAGCCCCAGCATTTT
>-|TRBV5-1|TRBD2|TRBJ2-5
CASSIGLAGEMETQYF
TGCGCCAGCAGCATCGGACTAGCGGGGGAGATGGAGACCCAGTACTTC
>-|TRBV9|TRBD1|TRBJ1-1
CASSEGQGYSEAFF
TGTGCCAGCAGTGAGGGACAGGGTTATTCTGAAGCTTTCTTT
>-|TRBV5-1|TRBD2|TRBJ2-1
CASTGLAGGDNEQFF
TGCGCCAGCACCGGACTAGCGGGGGGAGACAATGAGCAGTTCTTC
>-|TRBV27|-|TRBJ2-4
CASSVVAKNIQYF
TGTGCCAGCAGCGTGGTCGCCAAAAACATTCAGTACTTC
>-|TRBV7-6|TRBD2|TRBJ2-7
CASSLAAGDREQYF
TGTGCCAGCAGCTTAGCAGCGGGGGACCGGGAGCAGTACTTC
>-|TRBV18|-|TRBJ1-1
CASSPDSSEAFF
TGTGCCAGCTCACCGGACAGCAGTGAAGCTTTCTTT
>-|TRBV6-6|-|TRBJ1-3
CASSYAVQGGNTIYF
TGTGCCAGCAGTTACGCCGTACAGGGCGGAAACACCATATATTTT
>-|TRBV2|TRBD2|TRBJ2-1
CASSELAGGTGEQFF
TGTGCCAGCAGTGAGTTGGCGGGAGGAACAGGAGAGCAGTTCTTC
>-|TRBV9|TRBD1|TRBJ1-2
CASTRGDSYGYTF
TGTGCCAGCACGCGCGGGGACAGCTATGGCTACACCTTC
>-|TRBV29-1|-|TRBJ2-7
CSVEEGWRPTREPYEQYF
TGCAGCGTTGAAGAAGGTTGGAGGCCAACTAGGGAGCCCTACGAGCAGTACTTC
>-|TRBV10-3|TRBD1|TRBJ2-7
CAISTILGQGPYEQYF
TGTGCCATCAGTACGATCCTAGGACAGGGACCCTACGAGCAGTACTTC
>-|TRBV7-9|-|TRBJ1-5
CASSFLDSGNQPQHF
TGTGCCAGCAGCTTCCTTGATAGCGGCAATCAGCCCCAGCATTTT
>-|TRBV7-9|-|TRBJ1-2
CASSLDGYTF
TGTGCCAGCAGCTTAGATGGCTACACCTTC
>-|TRBV30|TRBD1|TRBJ2-7
CAWSVQGVYEQYF
TGTGCCTGGAGTGTACAGGGGGTCTACGAGCAGTACTTC
>-|TRBV6-5|-|TRBJ1-1
CASTQIRTNTEAFF
TGTGCCAGCACCCAGATAAGGACAAACACTGAAGCTTTCTTT
>-|TRBV2|-|TRBJ1-3
CASSASYGTGNTIYF
TGTGCCAGCAGTGCATCCTACGGGACTGGAAACACCATATATTTT
>-|TRBV11-2|TRBD2|TRBJ2-3
CASSWSLAGSTDTQYF
TGTGCCAGCAGCTGGTCCCTAGCGGGATCCACAGATACGCAGTATTTT
>few|TRBV29-1|TRBD2|TRBJ2-5
CSVRRGSRETQYF
TGCAGCGTGCGGCGGGGGTCTAGAGAGACCCAGTACTTC
>-|TRBV20-1|TRBD2|TRBJ2-7
CSASVAGGPYEQYF
TGCAGTGCTAGTGTGGCGGGAGGACCCTACGAGCAGTACTTC
>-|TRBV6-5|-|TRBJ1-6
CARETGNSPLHF
TGTGCCAGGGAAACAGGTAATTCACCCCTCCACTTT
>once|TRBV4-1|-|TRBJ2-3
CASSQAEGDTQYF
TGCGCCAGCAGCCAAGCGGAGGGCGATACGCAGTATTTT
>few|TRBV7-2|TRBD2|TRBJ2-7
CASSFASGSNYEQYF
TGTGCCAGCAGCTTCGCAAGCGGGAGTAACTACGAGCAGTACTTC
>-|TRBV19|-|TRBJ1-1
CASSIPSGAEAFF
TGTGCCAGTAGTATCCCCTCGGGGGCTGAAGCTTTCTTT
>once|TRBV5-4|-|TRBJ2-1
CASSGGSYNEQFF
TGTGCCAGCAGCGGAGGCTCCTACAATGAGCAGTTCTTC
>medium-sized|TRBV4-2|-|TRBJ2-5
CASSQRTGQETQYF
TGTGCCAGCAGCCAGCGAACAGGGCAAGAGACCCAGTACTTC